A single sample gave rise to the 28 T cell receptor beta chains below, sequenced in a study of human T cells and chemical hapten exposure. Unique molecular identifiers were attached to individual cDNA molecules within the library. TCRdb reprocessed the reads via MiXCR and lists one record per CDR3 protein. The table lists more than 100,000 distinct CDR3 sequences, approximately 9% of them singletons. Extraction of total RNA was performed on unfractionated whole blood. The sequenced sample consisted of whole blood. These receptor sequences come from a human donor in good health. Some clones in this sample may be carry-over from other donors' samples.

This clonotype has a count of ten or more. This sequence joins TRBV6-2 or TRBV6-3 and TRBJ1-5; D possibly corresponds to TRBD1 (6 bases). Trimming removed 5 bases at V and 15 bases at J, with 20 bases between. Germline loops: CDR1 MNHEY, CDR2 SVGEGT. CDR3 size: 13 residues. This CDR3 reads CASSTLMSGEGHF. The CDR3 coding sequence is TGTGCCAGCAGTACGCTGATGTCAGGGGAAGGGCATTTT.

The chain combines TRBV20-1 with TRBJ2-2; 7 nucleotides agree with TRBD1. V gave up 2 bases and J gave up 9 bases; unmatched junction bases: 9. The CDR3 length is 14 residues. The germline V gene encodes CDR1 DFQATT and CDR2 SNEGSKA (reference sequence). CDR3 sequence: CSARSDRLHRELFF. The CDR3 nucleotides are TGCAGTGCTAGATCGGACAGGCTTCACCGGGAGCTGTTTTTT.

The V gene is TRBV30, the J gene TRBJ2-2; D is unresolved. The germline gives CDR1 GTSNPN, CDR2 SVGIG (reference sequence). The CDR3 sequence is 14 residues long. Trimming stripped 4 bases from V and 3 bases from J, with 12 bases between. The CDR3 DNA sequence: TGTGCCTGGATGGGTTGGCAGTACACCGGGGAGCTGTTTTTT. It is translated as CAWMGWQYTGELFF.

This clonotype was found many times. This chain links TRBV12-3 or TRBV12-4 with TRBJ1-2; 7 bases align to TRBD1. CDR3 length: 14 residues. Trimming at V came to 1 base and at J to 8 bases, leaving 7 bases not matched to a gene. Here the CDR3 reads CASSLDRGKRGYTF. The CDR3 region has the DNA TGTGCCAGCAGTTTAGACAGGGGAAAACGAGGCTACACCTTC.

This sequence joins TRBV4-3 and TRBJ2-1, with 10 positions matching TRBD1. The V and J ends lost 4 bases and 5 bases, in that order; junction bases with no gene match: 8. Germline lookup yields CDR1 LGHNA and CDR2 YSLEER. This CDR3 has 16 residues. The CDR3 region is CASSRGPGQGNNEQFF. CDR3 DNA sequence: TGCGCCAGCAGCCGAGGGCCGGGACAGGGGAACAATGAGCAGTTCTTC.

This clonotype was detected many times. This chain uses TRBV28 with TRBJ1-6; no clear D gene. Trimming removed 5 bases at V and 0 bases at J, with 11 bases between. CDR3 length: 16 amino acids. Per the germline V gene, CDR1 is MDHEN and CDR2 is SYDVKM. CDR3 loop: CASSALESSYNSPLHF. DNA of the CDR3: TGTGCCAGCAGTGCCTTGGAAAGCTCCTATAATTCACCCCTCCACTTT. The full variable domain, in which reference TRBV28 and TRBJ1-6 provide the parts outside the CDR3, is DVKVTQSSRYLVKRTGEKVFLECVQDMDHENMFWYRQDPGLGLRLIYFSYDVKMKEKGDIPEGYSVSREKKERFSLILESASTNQTSMYLCASSALESSYNSPLHFGNGTRLTVT.

This clonotype was seen a handful of times. The chain employs TRBV28 and TRBJ1-5, with unresolved D. Germline CDR1 and CDR2: MDHEN and SYDVKM. Trimming pared 6 bases from V and 6 bases from J, leaving 9 bases between. The CDR3 length is 12 residues. CDR3 DNA: TGTGCCAGCAGCCCCGGTTTTCAGCCCCAGCATTTT. As protein: CASSPGFQPQHF.

This clonotype was found a few times. V and J are TRBV20-1 and TRBJ2-5; 7 nucleotides agree with TRBD2. This CDR3 has 15 residues. Germline CDR1 reads DFQATT; CDR2 reads SNEGSKA (reference sequence). With V trimmed by 1 base and J by 5 bases, 10 bases remained unmatched. CDR3 protein: CSARVGGGPRETQYF. The CDR3 DNA sequence: TGCAGTGCTAGAGTGGGGGGAGGGCCAAGGGAGACCCAGTACTTC.

This clonotype was counted many times. This chain joins TRBV5-1 and TRBJ1-2; D is unresolved. Between the trimmed V and J ends, which lost 1 base and 6 bases, there was a span of 10 bases. The CDR3 runs 13 residues. CDR1 SGHRS and CDR2 YFSETQ come from the germline V gene. The CDR3 sequence: CASSLTSTDGYTF. DNA for the CDR3: TGCGCCAGCAGCTTGACGAGTACAGATGGCTACACCTTC. The full variable domain, in which reference TRBV5-1 and TRBJ1-2 provide the parts outside the CDR3, is KAGVTQTPRYLIKTRGQQVTLSCSPISGHRSVSWYQQTPGQGLQFLFEYFSETQRNKGNFPGRFSGRQFSNSRSEMNVSTLELGDSALYLCASSLTSTDGYTFGSGTRLTVV.

In this sample, this clonotype turned up many times. This chain joins TRBV7-9 and TRBJ1-2; 7 positions match TRBD1. The CDR3 contains 16 residues. V lost 5 bases and J lost 2; bases outside the gene matches: 11. Germline V CDR1 and CDR2: SEHNR, FQNEAQ (reference sequence). CDR3 sequence (DNA): TGTGCCAGCAGCGCGTGGGAGGGGGCGCTGAACTATGGCTACACCTTC. Translated, it gives CASSAWEGALNYGYTF.

The chain uses TRBV20-1 and TRBJ2-5; TRBD2 agrees at 7 bases. This CDR3 is built from 14 residues. Germline V gives CDR1 DFQATT, CDR2 SNEGSKA (reference sequence). V gave up 6 bases and J gave up 2 bases; unmatched junction bases: 9. CDR3 in DNA: TGCAGTGCGGGCGGGCGGGAGCTACAAGAGACCCAGTACTTC. This gives the protein CSAGGRELQETQYF.

This clonotype was seen only a few times. This rearrangement joins TRBV20-1 to TRBJ2-7; D remains unclear. Germline CDR1 and CDR2: DFQATT and SNEGSKA (reference sequence). Trimming cost V 5 bases and J 2 bases, with 10 bases left between them. The CDR3 covers 12 residues. CDR3 sequence: CSAPGPAYEQYF. CDR3 bases: TGCAGTGCTCCAGGACCGGCCTACGAGCAGTACTTC.

This clonotype has ten or more counts. This chain connects TRBV4-1 to TRBJ2-7; D perhaps matches TRBD2 (6 bases). Germline V CDR1 and CDR2: MGHRA, YSYEKL. V was trimmed by 2 bases and J by 3 bases, leaving 14 bases between them. The CDR3 has 15 residues. DNA for the CDR3: TGCGCCAGCAGCCAAATCCTAGCGCCTAACTACGAGCAGTACTTC. This gives the protein CASSQILAPNYEQYF.

This chain connects TRBV20-1 to TRBJ1-5; weak D call: TRBD1 (6 bases). The CDR3 has 15 amino acids. Germline V lookup: CDR1 DFQATT, CDR2 SNEGSKA (reference sequence). The V and J ends lost 5 bases and 6 bases respectively, with 20 bases between them. CDR3 DNA: TGCAGTGCTGTACAGGGAAGTGGAAGGGCTCAGCCCCAGCATTTT. Its protein is CSAVQGSGRAQPQHF.

The sample holds many counts of this clonotype. V usage is TRBV5-1 and J usage is TRBJ1-2, with 7 nucleotides matching TRBD1. Germline CDR1 reads SGHRS; CDR2 reads YFSETQ. This CDR3 contains 15 residues. With 0 bases clipped from V and 4 bases from J, the junction kept 6 bases outside the gene matches. The CDR3 protein is CASSLGQGVSYGYTF. CDR3 nucleotides: TGCGCCAGCAGCTTGGGACAGGGAGTGAGCTATGGCTACACCTTC.

At least ten counts were recorded for this clonotype. V and J are TRBV20-1 and TRBJ2-3; 8 bases map to TRBD2. The J segment lost 0 bases and the V segment lost 6 bases, leaving 11 bases of the junction unmatched. This CDR3 has 16 amino acids. CDR1 and CDR2 (germline): DFQATT, SNEGSKA (reference sequence). This chain's CDR3 is CSAAITSGPSTDTQYF. In DNA form, the CDR3 reads TGCAGTGCAGCAATCACTAGCGGACCTAGCACAGATACGCAGTATTTT.

This clonotype has a handful of counts. V usage is TRBV11-2 and J usage is TRBJ2-4, with D possibly TRBD2 on 6 matching bases. The CDR3 has 15 amino acids. The V end was cut by 1 base, the J end by 0 bases, with 7 bases between. Germline assignment: CDR1 SGHAT and CDR2 FQNNGV. CDR3 in amino acids: CASSLAGEAKNIQYF. CDR3 nucleotides: TGTGCCAGCAGCTTAGCGGGAGAAGCCAAAAACATTCAGTACTTC.

V gene TRBV4-3 combines with J gene TRBJ2-2; 9 positions match TRBD2. Unmatched junction bases numbered 9, after V lost 6 bases and J lost 1 base. CDR3 length: 17 amino acids. CDR1 and CDR2 (germline): LGHNA, YSLEER. The CDR3 nucleotides read TGCGCCAGCAGAGAATCTAGCGGGGCGATGAACACCGGGGAGCTGTTTTTT. As protein: CASRESSGAMNTGELFF.

This clonotype was recorded many times. The chain uses TRBV28 and TRBJ2-2; the D gene is possibly TRBD1 (5 bases). The CDR3 extends over 13 amino acids. V was cut by 5 bases and J by 6 bases, with 10 bases left in between. Germline V CDR1 and CDR2: MDHEN, SYDVKM. CDR3 nucleotide sequence: TGTGCCAGCAGTCTACAGGTTCCCGGGGAGCTGTTTTTT. It encodes CASSLQVPGELFF.

The chain links TRBV27 to TRBJ2-7, with D possibly being TRBD1 or TRBD2 (5 bases each). This CDR3 is built from 14 residues. V was cut by 5 bases and J by 6 bases, with 17 bases left in between. Germline CDR1 reads MNHEY; CDR2 reads SMNVEV (reference sequence). CDR3 sequence reads: CASSVSGTAAEQYF. CDR3 DNA sequence: TGTGCCAGCAGTGTCTCCGGGACGGCCGCCGAGCAGTACTTC.

This clonotype occurred many times. The V and J genes are TRBV24-1 and TRBJ2-1; 7 bases are shared with TRBD1. This CDR3 has 15 residues. Germline-derived CDR1 and CDR2 are KGHDR and SFDVKD. V lost 4 bases and J lost 8; bases outside the gene matches: 10. CDR3 nucleotides: TGTGCCACCAGTGACAGGGGACAGACTCTGGATGAGCAGTTCTTC. Its protein product is CATSDRGQTLDEQFF.

This clonotype occurred many times. V is TRBV20-1 and J is TRBJ1-3, with unresolved D. V dropped 0 bases and J dropped 2 bases, with 8 bases sitting between them. The CDR3 has 14 residues. Germline assignment: CDR1 DFQATT and CDR2 SNEGSKA (reference sequence). CDR3: CSARDKRTGNTIYF. DNA for the CDR3: TGCAGTGCTAGAGATAAAAGGACTGGAAACACCATATATTTT.

At least ten counts were recorded for this clonotype. The CDR3 here is CASSYPGVGINEQFF. The CDR3 nucleotides are TGTGCCAGCAGTTACCCAGGTGTGGGGATCAATGAGCAGTTCTTC. The V gene is TRBV6-5, the J gene TRBJ2-1; D remains unclear. Germline V lookup: CDR1 MNHEY, CDR2 SVGAGI. The CDR3 has 15 amino acids. V lost 2 bases and J lost 6, with 14 bases in between.

This clonotype has a count of ten or more. The chain couples TRBV4-3 to TRBJ1-2; D ambiguous. V lost 0 bases and J 4 bases, leaving 15 bases between the germline ends. This CDR3 comprises 16 residues. Germline V gene lookup returns CDR1 LGHNA and CDR2 YSLEER. CDR3 nucleotide sequence: TGCGCCAGCAGCCAAGATCCTGGACGAGTCCTCTATGGCTACACCTTC. This sequence encodes CASSQDPGRVLYGYTF.

The chain joins TRBV5-5 to TRBJ2-7; D uncertain. Per germline, CDR1 SGHKS and CDR2 YYEKEE (reference sequence). Trimming pared 0 bases from V and 2 bases from J, leaving 6 bases between. This CDR3 contains 13 residues. CDR3 amino acids: CASSLVSAYEQYF. In DNA, the CDR3 is TGTGCCAGCAGCTTGGTATCAGCCTACGAGCAGTACTTC.

The table lists this clonotype with many counts. V is TRBV6-2 or TRBV6-3 and J is TRBJ1-2; 7 bases match TRBD1. The CDR3 spans 17 residues. V lost 5 bases, J lost 0 bases, and 12 bases stayed unmatched. Germline V gene data show CDR1 as MNHEY and CDR2 as SVGEGT. CDR3 nucleotide sequence: TGTGCCAGCAGTCCTTCTACTCGGGACAGTACTAACTATGGCTACACCTTC. Translation gives CASSPSTRDSTNYGYTF.

This clonotype turned up a few times. J is TRBJ1-1 and V is TRBV7-9; D is unclear. Germline V gene lookup returns CDR1 SEHNR and CDR2 FQNEAQ (reference sequence). V lost 5 bases, J lost 3 bases, and 16 bases lay in between. CDR3 length equals 15 residues. The CDR3 sequence is CASSPPLQRDTEAFF. CDR3 in DNA: TGTGCCAGCAGCCCCCCGTTACAACGGGACACTGAAGCTTTCTTT.

This clonotype was detected many times. V and J are TRBV2 and TRBJ2-5; D is tentatively TRBD1 or TRBD2 (5 bases each). V was cut by 2 bases and J by 4 bases, with 14 bases left in between. Per the germline V gene, CDR1 is SNHLY and CDR2 is FYNNEI. CDR3 size: 15 residues. CDR3 DNA: TGTGCCAGCAGTGAAATGGGGGAGTCAATAGAGACCCAGTACTTC. Protein sequence: CASSEMGESIETQYF.